A selection of T cell receptor beta chains follows, all from one sample in a study of blood T cell repertoires in COVID-19. Profiled with immunoSEQ multiplex PCR; TCRdb holds only in-frame clones, not every one. The table includes approximately 180,000 clones, over 75% detected once. The sequencing input was PBMCs or T cells enriched from blood (not recorded which). All receptors derive from a human donor with acute COVID-19. The donor label of this sample is uncertain. Each CDR3 is given with its conserved first and last residue. A D gene is named only where the DNA matches it firmly. Clone size, where shown, is once, few, many, or a class for clones that have expanded.

v_call: TRBV5-1; clone_size: .; j_call: TRBJ1-2; d_call: TRBD1; cdr3_aa: CASSPGQGKHGYTF; cdr3_nt: TGCGCCAGCAGCCCGGGACAGGGGAAGCATGGCTACACCTTC
v_call: TRBV3-1/TRBV3-2; clone_size: .; j_call: TRBJ1-1; d_call: TRBD1; cdr3_aa: CASSHWTGGVTEAFF; cdr3_nt: TGTGCCAGCAGCCACTGGACAGGGGGCGTCACTGAAGCTTTCTTT
v_call: TRBV19; clone_size: .; j_call: TRBJ2-1; d_call: TRBD2; cdr3_aa: CASSIEGTSGVFYNEQFF; cdr3_nt: TGTGCCAGTAGTATTGAAGGGACTAGCGGGGTTTTTTACAATGAGCAGTTCTTC
v_call: TRBV3-1/TRBV3-2; clone_size: few; j_call: TRBJ1-2; d_call: TRBD1; cdr3_aa: CATRQGGYGYTF; cdr3_nt: TGTGCCACTCGACAGGGGGGCTATGGCTACACCTTC
v_call: TRBV7-2; clone_size: .; j_call: TRBJ2-7; d_call: .; cdr3_aa: CASSLGAGKLTYEQYF; cdr3_nt: TGTGCCAGCAGCTTAGGGGCGGGGAAATTAACCTACGAGCAGTACTTC
v_call: TRBV10-3; clone_size: .; j_call: TRBJ2-1; d_call: .; cdr3_aa: CAISGGPSDEQFF; cdr3_nt: TGTGCCATCAGCGGAGGGCCCTCAGATGAGCAGTTCTTC
v_call: TRBV5-1; clone_size: .; j_call: TRBJ2-5; d_call: .; cdr3_aa: CASSPGTLYQETQYF; cdr3_nt: TGCGCCAGCAGCCCCGGTACCCTCTACCAAGAGACCCAGTACTTC
v_call: TRBV19; clone_size: .; j_call: TRBJ1-3; d_call: .; cdr3_aa: CASSIAGGAYGNTIYF; cdr3_nt: TGTGCCAGTAGTATCGCCGGAGGGGCGTACGGAAACACCATATATTTT
v_call: TRBV6-5; clone_size: .; j_call: TRBJ1-2; d_call: .; cdr3_aa: CASSPQGYGYTF; cdr3_nt: TGTGCCAGCAGTCCACAGGGATATGGCTACACCTTC
v_call: TRBV5-4; clone_size: once; j_call: TRBJ2-3; d_call: .; cdr3_aa: CASSPQGGSTDTQYF; cdr3_nt: TGTGCCAGCAGCCCGCAGGGTGGAAGCACAGATACGCAGTATTTT
v_call: TRBV19; clone_size: .; j_call: TRBJ1-5; d_call: .; cdr3_aa: CASSIGGRDQPQHF; cdr3_nt: TGTGCCAGTAGTATAGGGGGCAGGGATCAGCCCCAGCATTTT
v_call: TRBV3-1/TRBV3-2; clone_size: .; j_call: TRBJ2-5; d_call: TRBD1; cdr3_aa: CASSQDPRLTGPWETQYF; cdr3_nt: TGTGCCAGCAGCCAAGACCCGCGGCTGACAGGGCCGTGGGAGACCCAGTACTTC
v_call: TRBV4-3; clone_size: .; j_call: TRBJ2-7; d_call: TRBD1; cdr3_aa: CASSQAQGSPYEQYF; cdr3_nt: TGCGCCAGCAGCCAAGCACAGGGGTCCCCCTACGAGCAGTACTTC
v_call: TRBV11-2; clone_size: few; j_call: TRBJ1-5; d_call: .; cdr3_aa: CASSLVGDQPQHF; cdr3_nt: TGTGCCAGCAGCTTAGTGGGCGATCAGCCCCAGCATTTT
v_call: TRBV5-4; clone_size: .; j_call: TRBJ1-3; d_call: TRBD1; cdr3_aa: CASSLAYRTGKIDTIYF; cdr3_nt: TGTGCCAGCAGCTTGGCGTATAGGACAGGGAAAATAGACACCATATATTTT
v_call: TRBV6-2/TRBV6-3; clone_size: .; j_call: TRBJ2-2; d_call: .; cdr3_aa: CASSYAGWELFF; cdr3_nt: TGTGCCAGCAGTTACGCGGGTTGGGAGCTGTTTTTT
v_call: TRBV19; clone_size: .; j_call: TRBJ2-2; d_call: .; cdr3_aa: CASSTGNTGELFF; cdr3_nt: TGTGCCAGTTCGACAGGAAACACCGGGGAGCTGTTTTTT
v_call: TRBV7-6; clone_size: .; j_call: TRBJ2-7; d_call: .; cdr3_aa: CASSLAHDLTGTYEQYF; cdr3_nt: TGTGCCAGCAGCTTAGCGCATGACCTCACCGGGACCTACGAGCAGTACTTC
v_call: TRBV18; clone_size: .; j_call: TRBJ2-7; d_call: TRBD1; cdr3_aa: CASSSRTGHEQYF; cdr3_nt: TGTGCCAGCTCAAGTAGGACAGGTCACGAGCAGTACTTC
v_call: TRBV7-9; clone_size: .; j_call: TRBJ2-7; d_call: TRBD1; cdr3_aa: CASGTASYEQYF; cdr3_nt: TGTGCCAGCGGGACAGCATCCTACGAGCAGTACTTC
v_call: TRBV7-7; clone_size: .; j_call: TRBJ1-1; d_call: .; cdr3_aa: CASSLTVNTEAFF; cdr3_nt: TGTGCCAGCAGCTTGACAGTTAACACTGAAGCTTTCTTT
v_call: TRBV5-1; clone_size: .; j_call: TRBJ2-2; d_call: .; cdr3_aa: CASSLAGGVGELFF; cdr3_nt: TGCGCCAGCAGCTTGGCCGGGGGAGTCGGGGAGCTGTTTTTT
v_call: TRBV9; clone_size: .; j_call: TRBJ1-3; d_call: .; cdr3_aa: CASSAVSGNTIYF; cdr3_nt: TGTGCCAGCAGCGCGGTTTCTGGAAACACCATATATTTT
v_call: TRBV12-3/TRBV12-4; clone_size: few; j_call: TRBJ2-4; d_call: .; cdr3_aa: CASSLPPGNIQYF; cdr3_nt: TGTGCCAGCAGTTTACCCCCGGGAAACATTCAGTACTTC
v_call: TRBV29-1; clone_size: .; j_call: TRBJ1-2; d_call: .; cdr3_aa: CSVAGARYGYTF; cdr3_nt: TGCAGCGTTGCAGGGGCCAGATATGGCTACACCTTC
v_call: TRBV3-1/TRBV3-2; clone_size: .; j_call: TRBJ1-1; d_call: .; cdr3_aa: CASSLVAGLKNTEAFF; cdr3_nt: TGTGCCAGCAGCCTCGTCGCGGGCCTTAAGAACACTGAAGCTTTCTTT
v_call: TRBV4-1; clone_size: .; j_call: TRBJ1-1; d_call: .; cdr3_aa: CASSPDGLNTEAFF; cdr3_nt: TGCGCCAGCAGCCCGGACGGACTTAACACTGAAGCTTTCTTT
v_call: TRBV30; clone_size: .; j_call: TRBJ1-2; d_call: .; cdr3_aa: CAWSSTIGYGYTF; cdr3_nt: TGTGCCTGGAGCTCAACGATCGGGTATGGCTACACCTTC
v_call: TRBV18; clone_size: .; j_call: TRBJ1-1; d_call: .; cdr3_aa: CASSDSPGTEAFF; cdr3_nt: TGTGCCAGCTCAGACTCGCCGGGCACTGAAGCTTTCTTT
v_call: TRBV5-4; clone_size: .; j_call: TRBJ1-1; d_call: TRBD1; cdr3_aa: CASSPGQGRSTEAFF; cdr3_nt: TGTGCCAGCAGCCCAGGACAGGGTCGGAGCACTGAAGCTTTCTTT
v_call: TRBV7-9; clone_size: .; j_call: TRBJ1-2; d_call: TRBD1; cdr3_aa: CASSLAGQGGGGYTF; cdr3_nt: TGTGCCAGCAGCTTAGCCGGACAGGGAGGTGGCGGCTACACCTTC
v_call: TRBV7-9; clone_size: few; j_call: TRBJ1-1; d_call: .; cdr3_aa: CASSPETNTEAFF; cdr3_nt: TGTGCCAGCAGCCCGGAGACGAACACTGAAGCTTTCTTT
v_call: TRBV2; clone_size: few; j_call: TRBJ1-2; d_call: TRBD1; cdr3_aa: CASSRTGTGGYTF; cdr3_nt: TGTGCCAGCAGCCGAACAGGGACAGGTGGCTACACCTTC
v_call: TRBV6-5; clone_size: .; j_call: TRBJ2-7; d_call: .; cdr3_aa: CASSYSSQGSYEQYF; cdr3_nt: TGTGCCAGCAGTTACTCGTCCCAGGGATCCTACGAGCAGTACTTC
v_call: TRBV7-3; clone_size: .; j_call: TRBJ2-5; d_call: .; cdr3_aa: CASSSDGMETQYF; cdr3_nt: TGTGCCAGCAGTTCGGACGGGATGGAGACCCAGTACTTC
v_call: TRBV10-1; clone_size: .; j_call: TRBJ2-3; d_call: TRBD1; cdr3_aa: CASSLSGQGSGDTQYF; cdr3_nt: TGCGCCAGCAGCCTTTCGGGACAGGGAAGCGGTGATACGCAGTATTTT
v_call: TRBV5-8; clone_size: .; j_call: TRBJ2-3; d_call: .; cdr3_aa: CASSLRAGAIDTQYF; cdr3_nt: TGTGCCAGCAGCTTGAGGGCGGGGGCGATAGATACGCAGTATTTT
v_call: TRBV3-1/TRBV3-2; clone_size: .; j_call: TRBJ2-1; d_call: .; cdr3_aa: CASSRTLQGPSVNKVRNEQFF; cdr3_nt: TGTGCCAGCAGCCGCACATTACAGGGCCCGTCCGTAAATAAGGTTAGGAATGAGCAGTTCTTC
v_call: TRBV30; clone_size: .; j_call: TRBJ2-1; d_call: TRBD2; cdr3_aa: CAWSAGTSVGNEQFF; cdr3_nt: TGTGCCTGGAGTGCTGGGACTAGCGTGGGGAATGAGCAGTTCTTC
v_call: TRBV4-2; clone_size: .; j_call: TRBJ2-5; d_call: .; cdr3_aa: CASSPLEVGETQYF; cdr3_nt: TGTGCCAGCAGCCCTTTGGAGGTTGGGGAGACCCAGTACTTC
v_call: TRBV4-2; clone_size: .; j_call: TRBJ1-2; d_call: .; cdr3_aa: CASSRGQTNYGYTF; cdr3_nt: TGTGCCAGCAGTCGAGGACAGACTAACTATGGCTACACCTTC
v_call: TRBV5-4; clone_size: .; j_call: TRBJ1-5; d_call: .; cdr3_aa: CASSLGGHPFNQPQHF; cdr3_nt: TGTGCCAGCAGCTTGGGAGGGCACCCTTTCAATCAGCCCCAGCATTTT
v_call: TRBV7-2; clone_size: .; j_call: TRBJ2-5; d_call: .; cdr3_aa: CASSLDGAKGETQYF; cdr3_nt: TGTGCCAGCAGCTTAGATGGGGCGAAAGGGGAGACCCAGTACTTC
v_call: TRBV29-1; clone_size: .; j_call: TRBJ1-5; d_call: .; cdr3_aa: CSVPPIRRNSNQPQHF; cdr3_nt: TGCAGCGTTCCACCTATCAGGCGAAATAGCAATCAGCCCCAGCATTTT
v_call: TRBV9; clone_size: once; j_call: TRBJ1-1; d_call: .; cdr3_aa: CASSVIPADTEAFF; cdr3_nt: TGTGCCAGCAGCGTAATACCGGCGGACACTGAAGCTTTCTTT
v_call: TRBV30; clone_size: .; j_call: TRBJ1-2; d_call: TRBD1; cdr3_aa: CAWKDRNRGLEGYTF; cdr3_nt: TGTGCCTGGAAGGACAGGAACAGGGGGCTTGAGGGCTACACCTTC
v_call: TRBV18; clone_size: .; j_call: TRBJ1-3; d_call: TRBD1; cdr3_aa: CASSPPDRAGNTIYF; cdr3_nt: TGTGCCAGCTCACCACCGGACAGGGCAGGGAACACCATATATTTT
v_call: TRBV6-5; clone_size: few; j_call: TRBJ1-1; d_call: .; cdr3_aa: CASSYSIRRTEAFF; cdr3_nt: TGTGCCAGCAGTTACTCGATTAGGAGGACTGAAGCTTTCTTT
v_call: TRBV5-4; clone_size: .; j_call: TRBJ1-2; d_call: .; cdr3_aa: CASSLDEDYGYTF; cdr3_nt: TGTGCCAGCAGCTTGGATGAGGACTATGGCTACACCTTC
v_call: TRBV18; clone_size: .; j_call: TRBJ1-3; d_call: .; cdr3_aa: CASSPTGSGRWNTIYF; cdr3_nt: TGTGCCAGCTCACCGACAGGCTCGGGACGATGGAACACCATATATTTT
v_call: TRBV6-5; clone_size: .; j_call: TRBJ1-1; d_call: TRBD1; cdr3_aa: CASSYDAGGDTEAFF; cdr3_nt: TGTGCCAGCAGTTACGACGCAGGGGGTGACACTGAAGCTTTCTTT
v_call: TRBV7-9; clone_size: .; j_call: TRBJ1-2; d_call: TRBD1; cdr3_aa: CASSLGTGWHSF; cdr3_nt: TGTGCCAGCAGCTTAGGGACAGGATGGCACAGCTTC
v_call: TRBV10-3; clone_size: .; j_call: TRBJ1-3; d_call: TRBD1; cdr3_aa: CAIRDRAGNTIYF; cdr3_nt: TGTGCCATCCGGGACAGGGCTGGAAACACCATATATTTT
v_call: TRBV7-9; clone_size: .; j_call: TRBJ2-1; d_call: TRBD2; cdr3_aa: CASSPHMGLANNEQFF; cdr3_nt: TGTGCCAGCAGCCCACATATGGGACTAGCGAACAATGAGCAGTTCTTC